This TCR beta chain was sequenced during a study of post-analysis software for immune sequencing data. Looking at the study overall: Relapsing-remitting, secondary progressive and progressive-relapsing courses of multiple sclerosis were included.

The table lists this clonotype with a few counts. Its antigen is not identified. Presence of unique molecular identifiers characterized the TCR beta cDNA libraries. TCRdb recomputed calls from the PCR reads with MiXCR, one row per CDR3 protein. The repertoire holds about 200,000 distinct CDR3 sequences, with approximately 30% as singletons. Study-wide findings and caveats: F-measure co-clustering was strong for batch-matched samples. Relative to controls, patients had five TRBV segments at higher frequency, with TRBV5-6, TRBV5-1 and TRBV20-1 among these.

CDR1 and CDR2 (germline): ENHRY, SYGVKD. V was clipped by 6 bases and J by 4 bases; unmatched bases: 5. The CDR3 contains 13 residues. The chain uses TRBV10-3 and TRBJ2-7; 8 bases map to TRBD1. The TCR comes from a girl between 2 and 17 years old with multiple sclerosis. The source material was blood. Written as DNA, the CDR3 is TGTGCCATCAGGCCCAGGGGGCCGTACGAGCAGTACTTC. This gives the protein CAIRPRGPYEQYF.